This TCR beta chain emerged from a study of cytomegalovirus exposure and HLA in healthy donors. CDR1 and CDR2 (germline): SGHRS, YFSETQ. The CDR3 consists of 14 residues. With 0 bases removed from V and 3 bases from J, the gap between germline ends came to 9 bases. The repertoire was sequenced with immunoSEQ multiplex PCR; TCRdb's copy has only in-frame clones and lacks some. The sample consists of 250,000 to 350,000 clones, 88% of them appearing once. The receptor comes from a man in his thirties or forties in good health and CMV-seronegative. Sequenced input: PBMCs. V is TRBV5-1 and J is TRBJ1-1; D remains unclear. CDR3 sequence reads: CASSLAGAHTEAFF. Written as DNA, the CDR3 is TGCGCCAGCAGCTTGGCCGGTGCTCACACTGAAGCTTTCTTT.